This TCR beta chain is from a study of spatial heterogeneity in lung cancer. Study in general: Detected sequences consistently included more beta-chain ones than alpha-chain ones. On average, each unique TCR and UMI combination appeared more than ten times in raw reads.

This clonotype showed up many times. A library made for alpha chains picked up this beta chain off target, so its size means little. The time point denotes: sample taken at primary tumor resection. The sequenced material consisted of unsorted whole RNA from tumor, nontumor lung or frozen PBMC. Donors were some 72 untreated early-stage non-small cell lung cancer patients. Individual TCR cDNA molecules each bore their own unique molecular identifier. Using its own MiXCR run on the 5' RACE reads, TCRdb lists one record per CDR3 protein. The sample has approximately 12,000 distinct CDR3 sequences; approximately 4.8% are singletons. This receptor was taken from a human donor with early-stage non-small cell lung cancer. The sequenced sample was lung tumor tissue, obtained at surgery.

CDR3 DNA: TGCAGTGCTAGAGCCATTCGGGACCGGTACACCGGGGAGCTGTTTTTT. Amino acid sequence: CSARAIRDRYTGELFF. The chain joins TRBV20-1 to TRBJ2-2; either TRBD1 or TRBD2 may supply D (5 bases each). CDR3 length: 16 residues. V lost 1 base and J lost 3, with 15 bases in between. The germline gives CDR1 DFQATT, CDR2 SNEGSKA (reference sequence).